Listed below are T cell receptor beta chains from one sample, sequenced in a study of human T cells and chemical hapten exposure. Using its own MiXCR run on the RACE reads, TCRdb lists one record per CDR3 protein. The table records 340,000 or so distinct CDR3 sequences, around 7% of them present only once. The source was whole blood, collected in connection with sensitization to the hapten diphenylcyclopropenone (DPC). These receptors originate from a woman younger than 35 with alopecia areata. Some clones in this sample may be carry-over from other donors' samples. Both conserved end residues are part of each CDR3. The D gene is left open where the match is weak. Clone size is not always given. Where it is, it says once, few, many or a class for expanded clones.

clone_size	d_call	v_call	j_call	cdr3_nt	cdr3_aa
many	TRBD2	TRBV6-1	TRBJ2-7	TGTGCCAGCAGTAGGACTAGCGGGGCGACCTACGAGCAGTACTTC	CASSRTSGATYEQYF
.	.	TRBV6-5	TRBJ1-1	TGTGCCAGCACAGGGGTCGTAGGTGAAGCTTTCTTT	CASTGVVGEAFF
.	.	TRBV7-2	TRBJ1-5	TGTGCCAGCAGCCGTATATCAGGGAATTATAGCAATCAGCCCCAGCATTTT	CASSRISGNYSNQPQHF
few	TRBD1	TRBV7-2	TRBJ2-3	TGTGCCAGCAGCCTCCGGACAGGGTCTGGCACAGATACGCAGTATTTT	CASSLRTGSGTDTQYF
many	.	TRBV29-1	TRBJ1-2	TGCAGCGTTGAGATGGGCAGTGGCTACACCTTC	CSVEMGSGYTF
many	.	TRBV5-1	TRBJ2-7	TGCGCCAGCAGCTCGGCGTGGGGCAGGGCCTACGAGCAGTACTTC	CASSSAWGRAYEQYF
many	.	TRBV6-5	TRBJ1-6	TGTGCCAGCTCTCCCGCAACTAGGGCCCTCCACTTT	CASSPATRALHF
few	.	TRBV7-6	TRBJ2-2	TGTGCCAGCAGCCGACAGACGGGAACCGGGGAGCTGTTTTTT	CASSRQTGTGELFF
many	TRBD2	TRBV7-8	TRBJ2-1	TGTGCCAGCAGCTTTAGCGGGCAGGCAATTTACAATGAGCAGTTCTTC	CASSFSGQAIYNEQFF
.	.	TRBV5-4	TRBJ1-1	TGTGCCAGCAGCTCGAGACAGGAGAGGAACACTGAAGCTTTCTTT	CASSSRQERNTEAFF
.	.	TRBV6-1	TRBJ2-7	TGTGCCAGCGCAGACCCGGCCCAGAGGGACGAGCAGTACTTC	CASADPAQRDEQYF
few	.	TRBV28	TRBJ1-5	TGTGCCAGCAGCCGGCAGATTTTTAGCAATCAGCCCCAGCATTTT	CASSRQIFSNQPQHF
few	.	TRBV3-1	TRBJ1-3	TGTGCCAGCAGCCAAGATCAGGTGACTGGAAACACCATATATTTT	CASSQDQVTGNTIYF
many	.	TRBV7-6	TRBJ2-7	TGTGCCAGCAGCTTAAGACTCTCCTACGAGCAGTACTTC	CASSLRLSYEQYF
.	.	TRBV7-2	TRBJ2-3	TGTGCCAGCAGTAGCCGACGCCCCACAGATACGCAGTATTTT	CASSSRRPTDTQYF
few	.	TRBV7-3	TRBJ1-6	TGTGCCAGCAGCTCCGGCAAAGGAGGCGGGTCACCCCTCCACTTT	CASSSGKGGGSPLHF
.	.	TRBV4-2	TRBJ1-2	TGTGCCAGCAGCCAGGACAGTTCAGACTATGGCTACACCTTC	CASSQDSSDYGYTF
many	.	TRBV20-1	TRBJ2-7	TGCAGTGCTAGTCGCACAGAGAGCTACGAGCAGTACTTC	CSASRTESYEQYF
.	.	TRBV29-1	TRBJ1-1	TGCAGCGTTGAGTACACTGGCACTGAAGCTTTCTTT	CSVEYTGTEAFF
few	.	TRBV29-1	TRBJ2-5	TGCAGCCCTTTTGGGGGGGAGACCCAGTACTTC	CSPFGGETQYF
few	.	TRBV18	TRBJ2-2	TGTGCCAGCTTGATCACCGGGGAGCTGTTTTTT	CASLITGELFF
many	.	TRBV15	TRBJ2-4	TGTGCCACCAGCAGAGATCTGAGTGACATTCAGTACTTC	CATSRDLSDIQYF
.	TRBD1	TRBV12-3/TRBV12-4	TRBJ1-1	TGTGCCAGCAGTTTAGCCGCCGAGGACAGGGGGCTCACTGAAGCTTTCTTT	CASSLAAEDRGLTEAFF
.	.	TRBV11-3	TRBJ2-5	TGTGCCAGCAGCTTAGTAGGGTCGGGCCAGACCCAGTACTTC	CASSLVGSGQTQYF